The 5 T cell receptor beta chains presented below share a single source sample, sequenced in a study of CD8 T cells in Susac syndrome. Reverse transcription of roughly 0.45 to 1 ug RNA was carried out with random hexamers. TCRdb re-analysed the immunoSEQ multiplex PCR reads in MiXCR, keeping a single row per CDR3 protein. The sample records fewer than 150,000 distinct CDR3 sequences, 94% being singletons. The sample comprised CD8+ T cells from PBMCs. These receptors all stem from a human donor in good health.

The chain joins TRBV7-9 to TRBJ2-3; tentatively, D is TRBD1 (6 bases). Germline values: CDR1 SEHNR, CDR2 FQNEAQ (reference sequence). The CDR3 extends over 15 amino acids. The V and J ends lost 1 base and 6 bases respectively, with 14 bases between them. In DNA form, the CDR3 reads TGTGCCAGCAGCTTAGTGGGGGCGCGCGTGGATACGCAGTATTTT. This translates into CASSLVGARVDTQYF.

The gene calls are TRBV28 and TRBJ2-4; D uncertain. CDR3 length equals 15 residues. Trimming took off 5 bases at V and 1 base at J, with 12 bases between the two ends. The germline V gene has CDR1 MDHEN and CDR2 SYDVKM. Here the CDR3 reads CASSPYVTAKNIQYF. The CDR3 DNA reads TGTGCCAGCAGTCCGTACGTTACGGCCAAAAACATTCAGTACTTC.

The rearrangement uses TRBV5-6 and TRBJ1-1; the D is unclear. The CDR3 is made up of 13 amino acids. Germline loops: CDR1 SGHDT, CDR2 YYEEEE. V dropped 1 base and J dropped 4 bases, with 8 bases sitting between them. The CDR3 region is CASSLLYGTEAFF. DNA for the CDR3: TGTGCCAGCAGCTTGTTGTACGGCACTGAAGCTTTCTTT. The whole variable domain, remainder taken from reference TRBV5-6 and TRBJ1-1, is DAGVTQSPTHLIKTRGQQVTLRCSPKSGHDTVSWYQQALGQGPQFIFQYYEEEERQRGNFPDRFSGHQFPNYSSELNVNALLLGDSALYLCASSLLYGTEAFFGQGTRLTVV.

This chain links TRBV29-1 with TRBJ2-7; TRBD2 agrees at 11 bases. The ends lost 1 base at V and 6 bases at J; junction bases unmatched: 8. CDR1 is SQVTM and CDR2 is ANQGSEA in the germline V gene. The CDR3 is made up of 15 amino acids. The DNA of the CDR3 is TGCAGCGTTGAAGTTCCGGGACTAGCGGCGGGCGAGCAGTACTTC. Translation: CSVEVPGLAAGEQYF.

The chain links TRBV27 to TRBJ2-7; tentatively, D is TRBD2 (6 bases). CDR1 is MNHEY and CDR2 is SMNVEV in the germline V gene (reference sequence). This CDR3 comprises 14 residues. Trimming took off 2 bases at V and 4 bases at J, with 12 bases between the two ends. CDR3 sequence reads: CASSLRREVYEQYF. Written as DNA, the CDR3 is TGTGCCAGCAGTTTAAGGCGGGAAGTTTACGAGCAGTACTTC.